The subject of this entry is one T cell receptor beta chain. Its antigen is not known. CD45RO-negative, CCR7-positively selected cells formed the naive CD8 fraction, excluding terminally differentiated effector memory CD45RA+ cells. The sample is drawn from a study of shared clonotypes between healthy human individuals. Study-level findings and limits: Estimated richness values were generally larger in naive subsets than in memory subsets.

This CDR3 contains 14 residues. The V gene's germline CDR1 is SGDLS and CDR2 YYNGEE. J was trimmed by 2 bases and V by 3 bases; bases with no gene match: 3. Clones were read by immunoSEQ multiplex PCR, and TCRdb kept only the in-frame ones, dropping some. The profile shows 800,000 to 950,000 clones, roughly 96% of them singletons. What was sequenced was naive CD8+ T cells sorted from blood. The TCR comes from a man younger than 45 in good health. The chain employs TRBV9 and TRBJ2-3, with TRBD2 identical over 7 bases. In DNA, the CDR3 is TGTGCCAGCAGCGACAGCGGGATCACAGATACGCAGTATTTT. It encodes CASSDSGITDTQYF.